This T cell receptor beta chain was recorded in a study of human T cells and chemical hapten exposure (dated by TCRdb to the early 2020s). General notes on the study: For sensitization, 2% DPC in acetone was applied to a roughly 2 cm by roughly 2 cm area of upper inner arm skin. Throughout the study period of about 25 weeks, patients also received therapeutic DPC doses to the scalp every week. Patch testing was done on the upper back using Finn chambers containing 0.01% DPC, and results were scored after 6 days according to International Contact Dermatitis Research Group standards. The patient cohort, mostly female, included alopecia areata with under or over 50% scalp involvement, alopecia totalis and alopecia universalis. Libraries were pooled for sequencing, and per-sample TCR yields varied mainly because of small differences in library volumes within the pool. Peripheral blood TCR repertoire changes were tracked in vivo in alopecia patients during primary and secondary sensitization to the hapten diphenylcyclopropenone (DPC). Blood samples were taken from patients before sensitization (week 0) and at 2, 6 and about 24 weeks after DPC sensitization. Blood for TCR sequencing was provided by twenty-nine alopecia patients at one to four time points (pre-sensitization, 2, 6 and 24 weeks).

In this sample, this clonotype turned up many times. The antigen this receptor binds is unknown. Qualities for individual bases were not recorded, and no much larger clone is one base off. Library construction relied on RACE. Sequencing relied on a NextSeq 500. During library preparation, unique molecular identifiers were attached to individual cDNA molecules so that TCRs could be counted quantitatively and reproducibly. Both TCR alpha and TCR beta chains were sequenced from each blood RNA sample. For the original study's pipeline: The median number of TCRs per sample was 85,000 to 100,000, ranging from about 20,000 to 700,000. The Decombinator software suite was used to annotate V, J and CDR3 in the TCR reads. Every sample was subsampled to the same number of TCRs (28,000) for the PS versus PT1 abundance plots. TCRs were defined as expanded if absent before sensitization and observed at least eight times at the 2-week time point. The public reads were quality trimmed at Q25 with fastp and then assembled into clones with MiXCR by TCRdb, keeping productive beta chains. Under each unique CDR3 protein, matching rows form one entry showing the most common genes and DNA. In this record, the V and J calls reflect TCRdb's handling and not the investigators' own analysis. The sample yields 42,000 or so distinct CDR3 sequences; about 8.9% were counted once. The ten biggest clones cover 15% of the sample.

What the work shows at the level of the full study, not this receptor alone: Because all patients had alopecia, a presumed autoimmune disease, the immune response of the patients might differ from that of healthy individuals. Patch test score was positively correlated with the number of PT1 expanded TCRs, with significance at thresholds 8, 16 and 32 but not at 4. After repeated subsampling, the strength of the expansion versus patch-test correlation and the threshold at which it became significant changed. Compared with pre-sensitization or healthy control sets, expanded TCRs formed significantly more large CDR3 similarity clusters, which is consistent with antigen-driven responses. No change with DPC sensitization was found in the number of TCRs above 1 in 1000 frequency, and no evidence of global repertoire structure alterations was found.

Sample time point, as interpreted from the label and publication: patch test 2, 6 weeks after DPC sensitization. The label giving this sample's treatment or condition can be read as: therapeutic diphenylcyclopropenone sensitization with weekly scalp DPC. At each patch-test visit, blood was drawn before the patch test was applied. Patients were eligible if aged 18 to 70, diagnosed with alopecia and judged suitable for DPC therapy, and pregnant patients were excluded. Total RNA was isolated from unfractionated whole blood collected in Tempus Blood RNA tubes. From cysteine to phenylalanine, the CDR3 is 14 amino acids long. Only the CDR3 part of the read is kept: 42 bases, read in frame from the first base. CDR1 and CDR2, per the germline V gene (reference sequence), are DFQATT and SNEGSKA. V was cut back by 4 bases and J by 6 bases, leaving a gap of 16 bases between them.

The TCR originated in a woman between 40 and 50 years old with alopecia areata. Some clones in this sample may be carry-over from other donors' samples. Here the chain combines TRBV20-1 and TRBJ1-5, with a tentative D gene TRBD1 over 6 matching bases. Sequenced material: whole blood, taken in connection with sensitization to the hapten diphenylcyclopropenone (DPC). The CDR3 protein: CSAITDRQSQPQHF. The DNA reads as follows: TGCAGTGCTATCACCGACAGGCAAAGTCAGCCCCAGCATTTT.